Shown below are 8 T cell receptor beta chains from a single sample sequenced in a study of identical twins. TCRdb re-analysed the 5' RACE reads in MiXCR, keeping a single row per CDR3 protein. The data show fewer than 650,000 distinct CDR3 sequences, 9.6% seen once. These data also featured in a second study, about yellow fever vaccine responses in identical twins.

The sample comprised PBMCs. The origin of the receptors is a woman aged 18 to 35 in good health.

For this clonotype: The junction shows a germline mismatch at one end, possibly a read error. This rearrangement joins TRBV7-7 to TRBJ2-5; possible D gene TRBD1, 7 bases. The CDR3 runs to 15 residues. Germline V CDR1 and CDR2: SSHAT, FNYEAQ (reference sequence). The CDR3 here is CASSPQQGRQETQYF. The DNA of the CDR3 is TGTGCTAGCAGCCCCCAACAGGGGAGGCAAGAGACCCAGTACTTC. The full variable domain, in which reference TRBV7-7 and TRBJ2-5 provide the parts outside the CDR3, is GAGVSQSPRYKVTKRGQDVTLRCDPISSHATLYWYQQALGQGPEFLTYFNYEAQPDKSGLPSDRFSAERPEGSISTLTIQRTEQRDSAMYRCASSPQQGRQETQYFGPGTRLLVL.

This clonotype was seen a handful of times. The chain carries TRBV19 and TRBJ2-1; 11 nucleotides match TRBD2. The CDR3 consists of 18 residues. The J segment lost 7 bases and the V segment lost 1 base, leaving 12 bases of the junction unmatched. Germline V CDR1 and CDR2: LNHDA, SQIVND (reference sequence). The CDR3 DNA reads as TGTGCCAGTAGTATAGGTGCTAGCGGGGGGACCTACAAGAATGAGCAGTTCTTC. This codes for CASSIGASGGTYKNEQFF.

This chain links TRBV29-1 with TRBJ2-2, with D possibly being TRBD2 (6 bases). CDR1 SQVTM and CDR2 ANQGSEA come from the germline V gene. CDR3 length: 13 residues. The V and J ends lost 6 bases and 6 bases respectively, with 14 bases between them. CDR3 nucleotides: TGCAGCGTACCGAGGGGAGGCTCCGGGGAGCTGTTTTTT. Its protein is CSVPRGGSGELFF.

This clonotype was picked up a small number of times. The genes are TRBV20-1 and TRBJ2-7, with D hard to call. The CDR3 is made up of 10 amino acids. Trimming took off 7 bases at V and 2 bases at J, with 6 bases between the two ends. CDR1 and CDR2 from the germline V gene are DFQATT and SNEGSKA (reference sequence). In DNA, the CDR3 is TGCAGTGGCTTAACCTACGAGCAGTACTTC. Amino acid sequence: CSGLTYEQYF.

The sample holds many counts of this clonotype. The gene calls are TRBV3-1 and TRBJ2-3; possible D gene TRBD1, 5 bases. The CDR3 covers 14 residues. V lost 2 bases and J lost 5, with 11 bases in between. Per the germline V gene, CDR1 is LGHDT and CDR2 is YNNKEL (reference sequence). The DNA of the CDR3 is TGTGCCAGCAGCCAAAATCCAGGGCGAGATACGCAGTATTTT. It encodes CASSQNPGRDTQYF.

This chain joins TRBV15 and TRBJ2-2; D possibly corresponds to TRBD2 (6 bases). V was clipped by 3 bases and J by 5 bases, with 10 bases between them. This CDR3 is 14 amino acids long. Per the germline V gene, CDR1 is LNHNV and CDR2 is YYDKDF (reference sequence). This CDR3 is CATSRRDVTGELFF. DNA for the CDR3: TGTGCCACCAGCAGGCGGGACGTAACCGGGGAGCTGTTTTTT.

The genes are TRBV5-6 and TRBJ2-3, with D uncertain. Germline CDR1 SGHDT, CDR2 YYEEEE. The CDR3 is 15 amino acids. The V gene lost 4 bases and the J gene lost 1 base, with 13 bases spanning the gap. CDR3 region: CASSLEQTGTDTQYF. The DNA for the CDR3 is TGTGCCAGCAGCCTGGAACAGACGGGCACAGATACGCAGTATTTT. Looking up the rest from reference TRBV5-6 and TRBJ2-3 gives the full variable domain: DAGVTQSPTHLIKTRGQQVTLRCSPKSGHDTVSWYQQALGQGPQFIFQYYEEEERQRGNFPDRFSGHQFPNYSSELNVNALLLGDSALYLCASSLEQTGTDTQYFGPGTRLTVL.

This clonotype showed up just a few times. CDR3: CASSLWLAGGRDEQFF. The CDR3 bases are TGTGCCAGCAGTTTATGGTTGGCTGGGGGTCGGGATGAGCAGTTCTTC. The V gene is TRBV28, the J gene TRBJ2-1; D assignment may be TRBD1 or TRBD2 (5 bases each). Trimming stripped 0 bases from V and 8 bases from J, with 17 bases between. Germline V gene data show CDR1 as MDHEN and CDR2 as SYDVKM. The CDR3 has 16 residues.